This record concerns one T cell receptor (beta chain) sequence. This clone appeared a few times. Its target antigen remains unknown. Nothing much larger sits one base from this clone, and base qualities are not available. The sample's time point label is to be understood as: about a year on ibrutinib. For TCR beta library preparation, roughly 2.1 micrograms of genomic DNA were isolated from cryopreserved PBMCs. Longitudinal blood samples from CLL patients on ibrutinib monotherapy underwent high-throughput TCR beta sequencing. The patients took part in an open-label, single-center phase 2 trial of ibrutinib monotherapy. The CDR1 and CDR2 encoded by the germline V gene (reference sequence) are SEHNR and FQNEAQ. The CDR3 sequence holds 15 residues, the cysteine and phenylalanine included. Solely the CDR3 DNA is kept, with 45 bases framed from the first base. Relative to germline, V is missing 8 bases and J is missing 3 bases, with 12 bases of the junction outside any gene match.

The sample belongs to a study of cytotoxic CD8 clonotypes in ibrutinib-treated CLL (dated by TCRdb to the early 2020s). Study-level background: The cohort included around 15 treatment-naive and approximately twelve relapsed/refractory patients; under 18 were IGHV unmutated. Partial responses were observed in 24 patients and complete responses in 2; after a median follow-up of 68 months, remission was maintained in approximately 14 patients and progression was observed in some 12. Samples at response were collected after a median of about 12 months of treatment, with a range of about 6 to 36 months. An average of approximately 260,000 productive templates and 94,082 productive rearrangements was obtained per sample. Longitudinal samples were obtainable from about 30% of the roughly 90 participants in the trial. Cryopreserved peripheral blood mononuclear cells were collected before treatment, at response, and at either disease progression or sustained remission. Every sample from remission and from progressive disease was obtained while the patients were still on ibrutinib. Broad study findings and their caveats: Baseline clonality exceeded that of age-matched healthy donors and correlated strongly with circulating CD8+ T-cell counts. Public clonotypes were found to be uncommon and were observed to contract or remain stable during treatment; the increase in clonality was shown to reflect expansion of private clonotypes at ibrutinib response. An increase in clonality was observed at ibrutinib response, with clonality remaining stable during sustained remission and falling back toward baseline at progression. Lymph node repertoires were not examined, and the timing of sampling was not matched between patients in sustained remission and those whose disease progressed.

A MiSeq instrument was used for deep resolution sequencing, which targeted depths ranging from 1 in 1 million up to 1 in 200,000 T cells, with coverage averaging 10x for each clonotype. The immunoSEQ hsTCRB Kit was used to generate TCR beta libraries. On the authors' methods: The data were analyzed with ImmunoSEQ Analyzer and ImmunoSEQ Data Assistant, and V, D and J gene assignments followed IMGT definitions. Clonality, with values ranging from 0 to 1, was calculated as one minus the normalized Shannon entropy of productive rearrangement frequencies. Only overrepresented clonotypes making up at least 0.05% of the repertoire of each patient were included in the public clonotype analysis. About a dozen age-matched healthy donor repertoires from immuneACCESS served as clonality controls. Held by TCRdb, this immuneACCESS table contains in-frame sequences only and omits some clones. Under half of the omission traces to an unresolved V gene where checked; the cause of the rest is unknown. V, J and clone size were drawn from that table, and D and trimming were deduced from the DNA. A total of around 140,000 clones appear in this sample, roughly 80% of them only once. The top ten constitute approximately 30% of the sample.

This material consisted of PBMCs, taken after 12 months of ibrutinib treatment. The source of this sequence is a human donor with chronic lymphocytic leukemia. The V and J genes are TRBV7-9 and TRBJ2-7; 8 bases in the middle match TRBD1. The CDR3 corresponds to CASSPTRDRYYEQYF. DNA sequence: TGTGCCAGCTCGCCAACCCGGGACAGGTACTACGAGCAGTACTTC.